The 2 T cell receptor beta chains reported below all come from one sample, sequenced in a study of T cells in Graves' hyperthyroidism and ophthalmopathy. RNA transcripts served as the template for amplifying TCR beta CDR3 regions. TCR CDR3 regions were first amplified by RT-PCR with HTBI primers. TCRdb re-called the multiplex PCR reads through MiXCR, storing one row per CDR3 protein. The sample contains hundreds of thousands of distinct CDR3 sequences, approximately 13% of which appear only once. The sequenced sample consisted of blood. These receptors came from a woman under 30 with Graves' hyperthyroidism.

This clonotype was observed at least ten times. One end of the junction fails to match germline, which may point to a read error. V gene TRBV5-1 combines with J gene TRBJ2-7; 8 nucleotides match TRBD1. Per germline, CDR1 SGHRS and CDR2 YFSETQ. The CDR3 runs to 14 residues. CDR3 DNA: TGCGCCAGCAGCTCTGGACAGGGAGGATACGCGCAGTACTTC. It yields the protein CASSSGQGGYAQYF.

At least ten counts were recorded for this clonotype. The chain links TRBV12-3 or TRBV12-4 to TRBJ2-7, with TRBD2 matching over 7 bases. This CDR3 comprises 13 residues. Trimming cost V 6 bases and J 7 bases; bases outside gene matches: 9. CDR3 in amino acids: CASSATSRGEQYF. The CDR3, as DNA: TGTGCCAGCAGCGCGACTAGCCGTGGGGAGCAGTACTTC.